Following are 22 T cell receptor beta chains from one sample sequenced in a study of blood T cells in healthy people across ages. The second PCR ran about 6 to 12 cycles with a sample-barcoded 5' primer and J-beta primers. TCRdb recomputed calls from the 5' RACE reads with MiXCR, one row per CDR3 protein. The data show about a million distinct CDR3 sequences, under 40% seen once. Input material: blood. Source of these receptors: a man younger than 30 in good health.

In this sample, this clonotype turned up once. The V call is TRBV5-4, the J call TRBJ1-1; D not certain. Germline V gives CDR1 SGHNT, CDR2 YYREEE (reference sequence). CDR3 size: 13 residues. The V end was cut by 3 bases, the J end by 4 bases, with 10 bases between. The CDR3 is CASSSIEGTEAFF. The CDR3 nucleotides are TGTGCCAGCAGCTCAATTGAGGGCACTGAAGCTTTCTTT.

V usage is TRBV4-2 and J usage is TRBJ2-3, with D perhaps TRBD2 (6 bases). CDR3 size: 13 residues. Germline lookup yields CDR1 LGHNA and CDR2 YNFKEQ. V lost 0 bases to trimming and J lost 14 bases, with 15 bases between them. The CDR3 bases are TGTGCCAGCAGCCAAGATCATGCGGGGCTTGGGTATTTT. Encoded protein: CASSQDHAGLGYF.

This chain uses TRBV7-9 with TRBJ1-1; weak D call: TRBD1 (6 bases). Deletions cut 1 base from V and 3 bases from J, with 9 bases between. Per the germline V gene, CDR1 is SEHNR and CDR2 is FQNEAQ (reference sequence). This CDR3 is 14 amino acids long. The CDR3 bases are TGTGCCAGCAGCTTAGTCTACAGGGACACTGAAGCTTTCTTT. This gives the protein CASSLVYRDTEAFF.

In this sample, this clonotype turned up a few times. The chain combines TRBV7-2 with TRBJ1-3; 7 bases map to TRBD1. Germline V gene sequence: CDR1 SGHTA, CDR2 FQGNSA. The CDR3 loop spans 17 amino acids. V gave up 5 bases and J gave up 0 bases; unmatched junction bases: 10. The CDR3 here is CASSVRQGASSGNTIYF. The CDR3 nucleotides are TGTGCCAGCAGCGTCCGACAGGGAGCGAGCTCTGGAAACACCATATATTTT.

This clonotype appeared a few times. The chain carries TRBV5-4 and TRBJ2-3, with a tentative D call TRBD2 (6 bases). Per the germline V gene, CDR1 is SGHNT and CDR2 is YYREEE (reference sequence). The V gene lost 4 bases and the J gene lost 2 bases, with 11 bases spanning the gap. This CDR3 is built from 14 residues. The CDR3: CASSPGSDTDTQYF. The CDR3 DNA follows: TGTGCCAGCAGCCCCGGGAGTGACACAGATACGCAGTATTTT.

The chain links TRBV11-1 to TRBJ1-1; a possible D gene is TRBD1 (6 bases). This CDR3 contains 14 residues. Germline loops: CDR1 SGHAT, CDR2 FQDESV (reference sequence). The germline V and J ends were trimmed by 6 bases and 0 bases, with 11 bases remaining between them. DNA of the CDR3: TGTGCCAGCAGGACGGACAGTATGAACACTGAAGCTTTCTTT. Residues: CASRTDSMNTEAFF.

A few counts support this clonotype. The chain has TRBV20-1 and TRBJ1-5; 9 bases fit TRBD1. Germline V gene sequence: CDR1 DFQATT, CDR2 SNEGSKA (reference sequence). This CDR3 comprises 15 residues. The ends lost 5 bases at V and 3 bases at J; junction bases unmatched: 8. The CDR3 loop reads CSAGRGQGLNQPQHF. The CDR3, as DNA: TGCAGTGCTGGGAGGGGACAGGGCCTCAATCAGCCCCAGCATTTT.

The J gene is TRBJ1-1, the V gene TRBV2, with D perhaps TRBD1 (6 bases). Trimming pared 8 bases from V and 5 bases from J, leaving 15 bases between. CDR3 length: 13 residues. CDR1 and CDR2 from the germline V gene are SNHLY and FYNNEI. The DNA of the CDR3 is TGTGCCAGCTTCCAGGGGAAGGTGACTGAAGCTTTCTTT. It translates to CASFQGKVTEAFF.

On this clonotype: This could be a read error, since a much larger clone is one nucleotide away. This chain uses TRBV10-3 with TRBJ2-3; D is unclear. The CDR3 runs 14 residues. The V and J ends lost 10 bases and 2 bases respectively, with 16 bases between them. CDR1 ENHRY and CDR2 SYGVKD come from the germline V gene. The chain's CDR3 is CATQPYLLTDTQYF. As DNA, the CDR3 is TGTGCCACTCAACCGTACCTCCTCACAGATACGCAGTATTTT.

The chain has TRBV20-1 and TRBJ2-1; TRBD1 aligns across 10 bases. CDR3 length equals 15 residues. The germline gives CDR1 DFQATT, CDR2 SNEGSKA (reference sequence). After removal of 2 bases from V and 5 bases from J, the junction contained 6 bases not matched to a gene. The CDR3 nucleotides read TGCAGTGCTAGATCCGGACAGGGGGGGAACAATGAGCAGTTCTTC. It translates to CSARSGQGGNNEQFF.

This chain connects TRBV20-1 to TRBJ2-1, with 10 bases identical to TRBD2. The germline CDR1 and CDR2 sequences are DFQATT and SNEGSKA (reference sequence). Trimming took 3 bases from V and 7 from J; bases not matched to a gene: 3. The length of the CDR3 is 13 residues. This chain's CDR3 is CSASPGLANEQFF. The CDR3 coding sequence is TGCAGTGCTAGTCCGGGACTAGCGAATGAGCAGTTCTTC.

The chain carries TRBV10-3 and TRBJ2-7, with 11 nucleotides matching TRBD1. Germline V CDR1 and CDR2: ENHRY, SYGVKD. V lost 2 bases to trimming and J lost 7 bases; unmatched junction nucleotides: 7. CDR3 length: 15 amino acids. Written as DNA, the CDR3 is TGTGCCATCAGTGAGATGGGACAGGGGGGTTGGGAGCAGTACTTC. Translated: CAISEMGQGGWEQYF.

This clonotype was counted between two and nine times. This chain's CDR3 is CASSAAGYTEAFF. CDR3 nucleotides: TGTGCCAGCAGCGCGGCGGGGTACACTGAAGCTTTCTTT. V usage is TRBV7-9 and J usage is TRBJ1-1; D is uncertain. V gave up 5 bases and J gave up 3 bases, with 10 bases separating them. Germline-derived CDR1 and CDR2 are SEHNR and FQNEAQ (reference sequence). The CDR3 has 13 amino acids.

This clonotype was seen ten or more times. The chain carries TRBV20-1 and TRBJ2-3; D perhaps matches TRBD1 (5 bases). The CDR3 has 12 residues. Germline V gives CDR1 DFQATT, CDR2 SNEGSKA (reference sequence). V lost 6 bases and J 4 bases, leaving 11 bases between the germline ends. The CDR3 DNA reads TGCAGTGCCGTCCTAGGGGCAGATACGCAGTATTTT. It is translated as CSAVLGADTQYF.

This clonotype was picked up a small number of times. The chain is built from TRBV13 and TRBJ1-2, with 9 bases fitting TRBD1. After removal of 5 bases from V and 3 bases from J, the junction contained 13 bases not matched to a gene. Germline V lookup: CDR1 PRHDT, CDR2 FYEKMQ (reference sequence). The CDR3 is 17 residues long. As DNA, the CDR3 is TGTGCCAGCAGCATATTCGGACAGGGGTCAGCTGACTATGGCTACACCTTC. Protein sequence: CASSIFGQGSADYGYTF.

This clonotype was picked up a small number of times. Given a much more abundant clone one base away, this may be a read error. The chain combines TRBV20-1 with TRBJ1-6; no clear D. The V and J ends lost 6 bases and 2 bases respectively, with 11 bases between them. This CDR3 region has 14 residues. The germline gives CDR1 DFQATT, CDR2 SNEGSKA (reference sequence). CDR3 nucleotide sequence: TGCAGTGCCGCCAGGAGTACCTATAATTCACCCCTCCACTTT. Translating gives CSAARSTYNSPLHF.

Many counts were recorded for this clonotype. This sequence joins TRBV4-3 and TRBJ2-7; D not resolved. Germline loops: CDR1 LGHNA, CDR2 YSLEER. V was cut by 0 bases and J by 2 bases, with 8 bases left in between. The CDR3 has 14 residues. The CDR3 region is CASSQDAQPYEQYF. The CDR3 DNA follows: TGCGCCAGCAGCCAAGATGCCCAACCCTACGAGCAGTACTTC.

The V and J genes are TRBV9 and TRBJ2-1; 7 nucleotides align to TRBD1. This CDR3 region has 15 residues. V gave up 0 bases and J gave up 12 bases; unmatched junction bases: 12. Germline assignment: CDR1 SGDLS and CDR2 YYNGEE. CDR3 in amino acids: CASSVETGASKRQFF. For the CDR3, the DNA is TGTGCCAGCAGCGTAGAAACAGGGGCGTCTAAACGGCAGTTCTTC.

This clonotype was detected only a few times. V is TRBV12-3 or TRBV12-4 and J is TRBJ2-1; D is unresolved. Trimming took off 6 bases at V and 5 bases at J, with 11 bases between the two ends. This CDR3 spans 13 amino acids. This chain's CDR3 is CASSTGSDNEQFF. For the CDR3, the DNA is TGTGCCAGCAGCACCGGGTCTGACAATGAGCAGTTCTTC.

This clonotype was counted only a few times. The rearrangement joins TRBV6-5 to TRBJ1-5; tentative D call: TRBD1 (5 bases). CDR1 and CDR2 (germline): MNHEY, SVGAGI. Between the trimmed V and J ends, which lost 6 bases and 0 bases, there was a span of 12 bases. The CDR3 has 15 amino acids. The chain's CDR3 is CASSATVYSNQPQHF. CDR3 coding DNA: TGTGCCAGCAGCGCGACAGTCTATAGCAATCAGCCCCAGCATTTT.

The J gene is TRBJ2-5, the V gene TRBV24-1; tentatively, D is TRBD2 (6 bases). The CDR3 totals 14 residues. V was pared by 12 bases and J by 2 bases, with 18 bases between. Germline V gene data show CDR1 as KGHDR and CDR2 as SFDVKD. CDR3 sequence (DNA): TGTGCCGCGTCCAATGCGGGGCCTCAAGAGACCCAGTACTTC. It codes for CAASNAGPQETQYF.

This chain uses TRBV5-1 with TRBJ1-1; D is possibly TRBD1 (5 bases). V was cut by 4 bases and J by 5 bases, with 18 bases left in between. Germline V lookup: CDR1 SGHRS, CDR2 YFSETQ. The CDR3 covers 15 residues. CDR3 region: CASSLDGGVGTEAFF. In DNA form, the CDR3 reads TGCGCCAGCAGCCTAGACGGGGGGGTTGGTACTGAAGCTTTCTTT.